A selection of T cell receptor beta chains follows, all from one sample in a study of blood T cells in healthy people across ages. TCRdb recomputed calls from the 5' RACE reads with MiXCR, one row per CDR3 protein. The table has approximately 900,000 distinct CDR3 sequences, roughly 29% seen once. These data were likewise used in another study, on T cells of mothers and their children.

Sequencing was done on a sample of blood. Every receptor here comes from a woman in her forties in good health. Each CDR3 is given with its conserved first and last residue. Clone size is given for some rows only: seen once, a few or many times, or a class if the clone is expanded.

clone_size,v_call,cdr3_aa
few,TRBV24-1,CATSDGTKGAFYTF
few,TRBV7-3,CASSPERGGTPTQFF
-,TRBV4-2,CASSQDRVDGGAYEQYF
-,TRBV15,CAASRVGGSNQPQHF
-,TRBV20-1,CSARVLLEAFF
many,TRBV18,CASSRTFGLDRAGEQFF
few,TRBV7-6,CASSMAGVTEAFF
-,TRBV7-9,CASSLTYAGQQGGYTF
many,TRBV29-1,CSVVGVATPSTDTQYF
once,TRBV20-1,CSARQGGSDYEQYF
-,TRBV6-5,CASTPGGGTEAFF
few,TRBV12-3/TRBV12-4,CASSSPSEVQETQYF
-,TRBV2,CASSQLAVEVVGTQYF
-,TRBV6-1,CASGETTNEKLFF
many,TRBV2,CASQRNIIAKNIQYF
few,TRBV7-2,CASSSPDGSYQPQHF
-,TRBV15,CATSRDHLTPEQYF
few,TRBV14,CASSQDLTGVNTQCF
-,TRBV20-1,CSARDVRDQETQYF
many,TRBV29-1,CSVAEQRYAGANVLTF
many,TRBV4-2,CASSHGQAPYEQYF
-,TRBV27,CASSTSRGPYEQYF
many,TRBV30,CAWRIPSGSYEQYF
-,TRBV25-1,CASSLAGSTYGYTF
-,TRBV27,CASTRRGSPIATNEKLFF
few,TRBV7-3,CASTGTDEQYF
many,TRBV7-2,CASSEKGLAVGLDTQYF
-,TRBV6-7,CASSYSNRGEAFF
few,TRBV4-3,CASSQATSGVDTQYF
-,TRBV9,CASSVRPGPMNTEAFF
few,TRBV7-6,CASSSPWDTKETQYF
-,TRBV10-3,CATSESPYEQYF
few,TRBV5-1,CASSLRRGDEQYF
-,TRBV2,CASSSRTTVNTETFF
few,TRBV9,CASSVHPSAYNEQFF
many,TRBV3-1,CASSQVGGGSETQYF
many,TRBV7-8,CASSLGSGGDNEQFF
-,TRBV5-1,CASSDQGSSGNTIYF
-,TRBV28,CATNDRSYYGYTF
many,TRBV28,CASRRGGGSSPLHF
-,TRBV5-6,CASSWYTSTDTQYF
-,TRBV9,CASSVTSGGRDEQFF
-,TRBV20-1,CSASGGFSGDLYGYTF
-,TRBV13,CASSLRRLAGDEQYF
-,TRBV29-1,CSTTGNYGYTF
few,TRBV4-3,CASSQATLAGGVPKETQYF
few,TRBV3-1,CASSQGGGSEQYF
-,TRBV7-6,CASSLTSGAPSEQFF
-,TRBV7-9,CASSRSEDLYEQYF
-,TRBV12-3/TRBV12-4,CASSLSRGGGYTF
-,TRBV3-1,CASSQVKDTEAFF
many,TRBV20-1,CSARLAGGQSYNEQFF
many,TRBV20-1,CSARPGGSPHYGYTF
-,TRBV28,CASNGAGGIEETQYF
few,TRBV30,CAWTTLAKNIQYF
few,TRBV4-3,CASSQSGQGGTEAFF
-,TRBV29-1,CSTRQGAPETQYF
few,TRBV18,CASSRQRGGTDTQYF
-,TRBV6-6,CASSYSGQKNQPQHF